The 6 T cell receptor beta chains given below trace back to one sample, sequenced in a study of cytomegalovirus exposure and HLA in healthy donors. Use of 60 Vbeta and 13 Jbeta primers characterized the PCR. The protocol was immunoSEQ multiplex PCR, while the TCRdb copy is restricted to in-frame clones and leaves out a portion. The data hold 90,000 to 120,000 clones, with roughly a tenth observed a single time. The specimen sequenced was PBMCs. The source of these receptors is a middle-aged man in good health and CMV-seropositive.

This chain uses TRBV7-6 with TRBJ2-5; D uncertain. Trimming pared 5 bases from V and 1 base from J, leaving 17 bases between. From germline, CDR1 is SGHVS and CDR2 FNYEAQ. The CDR3 consists of 16 residues. CDR3 in amino acids: CASSPKRPGPQETQYF. The CDR3 region has the DNA TGTGCCAGCAGCCCTAAACGCCCAGGCCCCCAAGAGACCCAGTACTTC.

This clone was counted a few times. V usage is TRBV6-1 and J usage is TRBJ2-5; 10 nucleotides align to TRBD1. CDR1 is MNHNS, CDR2 SASEGT, per germline. The CDR3 has 14 residues. V was pared by 3 bases and J by 7 bases, with 5 bases of the junction left unmatched. The CDR3 is CASSEGGTGVTQYF. As DNA, the CDR3 is TGTGCCAGCAGTGAGGGTGGGACAGGGGTGACCCAGTACTTC.

This chain uses TRBV5-6 with TRBJ1-5, with 8 positions matching TRBD1. This CDR3 spans 15 amino acids. The ends lost 4 bases at V and 2 bases at J; junction bases unmatched: 5. CDR1 and CDR2 (germline): SGHDT, YYEEEE. CDR3 coding DNA: TGTGCCAGCAGCCCGAAGGGACAGGGCAATCAGCCCCAGCATTTT. As protein: CASSPKGQGNQPQHF.

Of note for this clone: Relative to the germline gene, one junction end is altered; a read error may explain this. Distinct nucleotide sequences in the sample also encode this CDR3. The rearrangement joins TRBV6-4 to TRBJ1-5, with D possibly TRBD1 on 6 matching bases. The germline gives CDR1 MRHNA, CDR2 SNTAGT. The CDR3 runs to 13 residues. The chain's CDR3 is CASSEDSNQPQNF. The DNA of the CDR3 is TGTGCCAGCAGTGAGGACAGCAATCAGCCCCAGAATTTT.

The chain carries TRBV9 and TRBJ2-1; D not certain. Per the germline V gene, CDR1 is SGDLS and CDR2 is YYNGEE. This CDR3 has 14 residues. The V gene lost 0 bases and the J gene lost 8 bases, with 12 bases spanning the gap. The chain's CDR3 is CASSVASSVHEQFF. CDR3 DNA sequence: TGTGCCAGCAGCGTAGCTTCATCGGTCCATGAGCAGTTCTTC.

This clone was detected a few times. The rearrangement links TRBV7-3 to TRBJ1-1; the match to TRBD1 covers 8 bases. Germline V gene data show CDR1 as SGHTA and CDR2 as FQGTGA. The CDR3 loop spans 14 amino acids. After removal of 4 bases from V and 5 bases from J, the junction contained 6 bases not matched to a gene. This CDR3 reads CASSSGQGWTEAFF. CDR3 sequence (DNA): TGTGCCAGCAGCTCAGGACAGGGTTGGACTGAAGCTTTCTTT. Together with reference TRBV7-3 and TRBJ1-1, the CDR3 gives the full variable domain: GAGVSQTPSNKVTEKGKYVELRCDPISGHTALYWYRQSLGQGPEFLIYFQGTGAADDSGLPNDRFFAVRPEGSVSTLKIQRTERGDSAVYLCASSSGQGWTEAFFGQGTRLTVV.